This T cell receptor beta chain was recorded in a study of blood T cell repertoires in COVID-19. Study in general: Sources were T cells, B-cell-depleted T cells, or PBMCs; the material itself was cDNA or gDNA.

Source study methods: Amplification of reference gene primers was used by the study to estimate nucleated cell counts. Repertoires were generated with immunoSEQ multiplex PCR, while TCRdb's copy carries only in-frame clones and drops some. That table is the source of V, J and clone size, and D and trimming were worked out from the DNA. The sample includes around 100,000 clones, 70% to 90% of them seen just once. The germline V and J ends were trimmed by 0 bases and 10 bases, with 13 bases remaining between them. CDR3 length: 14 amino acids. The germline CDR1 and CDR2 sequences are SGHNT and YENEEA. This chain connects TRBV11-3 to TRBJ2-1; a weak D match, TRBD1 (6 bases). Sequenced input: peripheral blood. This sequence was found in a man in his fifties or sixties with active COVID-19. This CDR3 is CASSLETSGVEQFF. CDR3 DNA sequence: TGTGCCAGCAGCTTAGAGACCTCAGGGGTAGAGCAGTTCTTC.